This section outlines one T cell receptor beta chain sequence together with its context. The junction does not match germline at one end; this may be a read error. Produced via immunoSEQ multiplex PCR; TCRdb's table is partial and in-frame only. The sample comprises around 110,000 clones, approximately 87% of which are singletons, and about 2.1% rests with the top ten. These data originate in a study of blood T cell repertoires in COVID-19. The germline V gene has CDR1 SSHAT and CDR2 FNYEAQ (reference sequence). The CDR3 loop spans 12 amino acids. This clonotype was sampled from a man aged 25 to 45 with acute or convalescent COVID-19. J is TRBJ2-1 and V is TRBV7-7, with D uncertain. Sequencing was carried out using peripheral blood. The CDR3: CASSEEVNEQFF. CDR3 in DNA: TGTGCTAGCAGCGAAGAGGTGAATGAGCAGTTCTTC.